The 10 T cell receptor beta chains given below trace back to one sample, sequenced in a study of blood T cells in healthy people across ages. Together with a sample-barcoded 5' primer, a J-beta primer mix was included in a second PCR lasting about 7 to 12 cycles. TCRdb reprocessed the 5' RACE reads with MiXCR, giving one entry per CDR3 protein. The sample records about 1.8 million distinct CDR3 sequences, 40% to 55% being singletons. Sequencing was carried out using blood. The receptors stem from a woman aged 40 to 55 in good health.

V usage is TRBV4-3 and J usage is TRBJ1-5; TRBD1 agrees at 8 bases. J was trimmed by 5 bases and V by 2 bases; bases with no gene match: 5. This CDR3 is 15 amino acids long. CDR1 LGHNA and CDR2 YSLEER come from the germline V gene. CDR3 DNA sequence: TGCGCCAGCAGCCAACAACCGGACAGGGATCAGCCCCAGCATTTT. It yields the protein CASSQQPDRDQPQHF.

V is TRBV5-6 and J is TRBJ2-3, with a weak D call TRBD1 (6 bases). Trimming pared 2 bases from V and 11 bases from J, leaving 9 bases between. Germline lookup yields CDR1 SGHDT and CDR2 YYEEEE. The CDR3 extends over 11 amino acids. Here the CDR3 DNA reads TGTGCCAGCAGCTTAAGACAGGTGCAGTATTTT. This sequence encodes CASSLRQVQYF.

The V call is TRBV7-9, the J call TRBJ1-2; 11 nucleotides agree with TRBD1. CDR1 is SEHNR and CDR2 is FQNEAQ in the germline V gene (reference sequence). After removal of 1 base from V and 4 bases from J, the junction contained 5 bases not matched to a gene. The CDR3 is 16 amino acids. The CDR3 reads CASSLEPGQGGYGYTF. Written as DNA, the CDR3 is TGTGCCAGCAGCTTAGAACCGGGACAGGGGGGCTATGGCTACACCTTC.

About this clonotype itself: Relative to the germline gene, one junction end is altered; a read error may explain this. The chain employs TRBV7-2 and TRBJ2-5; no clear D gene. The CDR3 is made up of 16 amino acids. The V gene's germline CDR1 is SGHTA and CDR2 FQGNSA. In nucleotides, the CDR3 is TGTGCCAACAGCTTAGGCAACGACCGAGCACAAGAGACCCAGTACTTC. It encodes CANSLGNDRAQETQYF.

This clonotype turned up a few times. The V gene is TRBV10-3, the J gene TRBJ1-1; D gene unclear. Germline-derived CDR1 and CDR2 are ENHRY and SYGVKD. V was trimmed by 0 bases and J by 2 bases, leaving 10 bases between them. The CDR3 is 15 residues long. The CDR3 DNA follows: TGTGCCATCAGTGAGTCTTGGAGCTCCAACACTGAAGCTTTCTTT. This translates into CAISESWSSNTEAFF.

This clonotype appeared a single time. The gene calls are TRBV7-9 and TRBJ1-1, with 7 bases identical to TRBD1. V lost 5 bases and J lost 10; bases outside the gene matches: 10. The germline gives CDR1 SEHNR, CDR2 FQNEAQ (reference sequence). This CDR3 region has 13 residues. The CDR3 region is CASSRGGLGGAFF. The CDR3 DNA reads as TGTGCCAGCAGCCGAGGGGGCCTCGGGGGAGCTTTCTTT.

This clonotype was counted a single time. The junction shows a germline mismatch at one end, possibly a read error. The chain recombines TRBV4-2 with TRBJ2-7, with a possible D match to TRBD2 (6 bases). The length of the CDR3 is 14 residues. In germline, CDR1 is LGHNA, CDR2 YNFKEQ. CDR3 coding DNA: TGTGTCAGCAGCCAAGATGGGACTGCCTACGAGCAGTACTTC. Translating it yields CVSSQDGTAYEQYF.

In this sample, this clonotype turned up a few times. This chain uses TRBV11-2 with TRBJ2-5; possible D gene TRBD2, 5 bases. The CDR3 is made up of 13 amino acids. With 7 bases removed from V and 1 base from J, the gap between germline ends came to 10 bases. CDR1 is SGHAT, CDR2 FQNNGV, per germline. The CDR3 DNA reads as TGTGCCAGCACCACGACTATCCAAGAGACCCAGTACTTC. Protein sequence: CASTTTIQETQYF.

The V call is TRBV7-2, the J call TRBJ2-3; D unresolved. The V and J ends lost 3 bases and 4 bases respectively, with 17 bases between them. The CDR3 extends over 16 amino acids. Germline V gene data show CDR1 as SGHTA and CDR2 as FQGNSA. CDR3 sequence: CASSFELAGLPDTQYF. CDR3 coding DNA: TGTGCCAGCAGCTTTGAGTTGGCAGGATTACCAGATACGCAGTATTTT.

Note on this clonotype: A junction boundary mismatches the germline segment, possibly from a read error. This chain connects TRBV20-1 to TRBJ1-2, with D possibly TRBD1 on 5 matching bases. CDR1 and CDR2 from the germline V gene are DFQATT and SNEGSKA (reference sequence). CDR3 length equals 12 residues. This CDR3 reads CSARPDRYGCTF. The CDR3 DNA reads TGCAGTGCTAGACCCGACAGATATGGCTGCACCTTC.